This paragraph reports one T cell receptor beta chain. This record belongs to a study of blood T cell repertoires in COVID-19. In the study overall: Donors in the United States, Italy and Spain gave samples during acute or convalescent COVID-19. Nucleic acid was either cDNA or gDNA, and it came from T cells, B-cell-depleted T cells, or PBMCs.

Original processing notes: Researchers report that nucleated cell counts were estimated from reference gene primer amplification. Assay used: immunoSEQ multiplex PCR; TCRdb lists only in-frame clones, some missing. V and J calls and clone size are copied from that table; D and trimming were computed from the DNA. The repertoire includes 200,000 to 300,000 clones, 70% to 90% of them detected once, and around 6.4% sits in the top ten. With 0 bases removed from V and 11 bases from J, the gap between germline ends came to 14 bases. The CDR3 is 13 amino acids. Germline lookup yields CDR1 SGHKS and CDR2 YYEKEE (reference sequence).

The receptor was isolated from a woman aged 55-75 years with active or convalescent COVID-19. The chain combines TRBV5-5 with TRBJ1-1; D gene ambiguous. The specimen was peripheral blood. For the CDR3, the DNA is TGTGCCAGCAGCTTGGGGTTTACGTCGGGGGCTTTCTTT. Its translation is CASSLGFTSGAFF.